These 20 T cell receptor beta chains were all obtained from the same sample, sequenced in a study of T cell changes during pregnancy in multiple sclerosis. Sequencing used immunoSEQ multiplex PCR; TCRdb keeps in-frame clones, though not all of them. This table has 40,000 to 45,000 clones, 80% to 90% appearing once. The sample consisted of CD4+ T cells from peripheral blood mononuclear cells, taken in the first trimester of pregnancy. These receptor sequences come from a female donor with multiple sclerosis, enrolled in a pregnancy study.

The V and J genes are TRBV4-3 and TRBJ2-1; the D gene is possibly TRBD1 (6 bases). CDR3 size: 14 residues. Looked up from germline, CDR1 is LGHNA and CDR2 is YSLEER. Trimming took off 3 bases at V and 9 bases at J, with 15 bases between the two ends. The DNA of the CDR3 is TGCGCCAGCAGCCAGGGACCTCTCAGGGGTGAGCAGTTCTTC. Its protein is CASSQGPLRGEQFF.

The V and J genes are TRBV7-9 and TRBJ1-4; D perhaps matches TRBD1 (6 bases). CDR1 is SEHNR, CDR2 FQNEAQ, per germline (reference sequence). CDR3 size: 16 residues. V was clipped by 4 bases and J by 0 bases, with 12 bases between them. The CDR3 bases are TGTGCCAGCAGCTCAAGGACAGTTGCAACTAATGAAAAACTGTTTTTT. This sequence encodes CASSSRTVATNEKLFF.

The gene calls are TRBV18 and TRBJ2-1; a weak D match, TRBD2 (5 bases). V was cut by 3 bases and J by 10 bases, with 19 bases left in between. CDR1 and CDR2 (germline): KGHSH, LQKENI. The CDR3 has 15 amino acids. The CDR3 DNA sequence: TGTGCCAGCTCACCTCGAGGACTGTACCCTCTCGAGCAGTTCTTC. Translated, it gives CASSPRGLYPLEQFF.

For this clone: The identical CDR3 is also encoded by other nucleotide sequences in the sample. The genes are TRBV9 and TRBJ2-7, with a tentative D call TRBD2 (5 bases). The germline V gene encodes CDR1 SGDLS and CDR2 YYNGEE. V shed 0 bases and J shed 3 bases, with 10 bases lying between them. This CDR3 has 14 amino acids. The CDR3 region is CASSVEGRGYEQYF. The CDR3 DNA follows: TGTGCCAGCAGCGTAGAGGGTCGGGGCTACGAGCAGTACTTC.

The chain recombines TRBV11-3 with TRBJ2-3, with D unresolved. CDR3 length: 15 residues. The germline CDR1 and CDR2 sequences are SGHNT and YENEEA. Trimming shortened V by 4 bases and J by 0 bases, and 11 bases separated the two germline ends. In DNA form, the CDR3 reads TGTGCCAGCAGCTCAACCGTAACTAGCACAGATACGCAGTATTTT. Translating it yields CASSSTVTSTDTQYF.

This clone came up once. CDR3 protein: CASSLGLAGEPNEQFF. CDR3 sequence (DNA): TGTGCCAGCAGCCTGGGACTAGCGGGGGAACCCAATGAGCAGTTCTTC. The chain couples TRBV27 to TRBJ2-1, with 14 bases that match TRBD2. In germline, CDR1 is MNHEY, CDR2 SMNVEV (reference sequence). V dropped 6 bases and J dropped 6; count of bases not matched to a gene: 7. This CDR3 has 16 residues.

The chain couples TRBV29-1 to TRBJ2-5, with unresolved D. The germline V and J ends were trimmed by 0 bases and 1 base, with 9 bases remaining between them. Looked up from germline, CDR1 is SQVTM and CDR2 is ANQGSEA. The CDR3 extends over 14 amino acids. As DNA, the CDR3 is TGCAGCGTTGAAGATCCCCTATTCCAAGAGACCCAGTACTTC. The encoded protein is CSVEDPLFQETQYF.

The rearrangement uses TRBV6-1 and TRBJ2-1; TRBD2 matches at 10 bases. The length of the CDR3 is 16 residues. Looked up from germline, CDR1 is MNHNS and CDR2 is SASEGT. V dropped 2 bases and J dropped 2; count of bases not matched to a gene: 3. As DNA, the CDR3 is TGTGCCAGCAGTGAAAGGCTAGCGGGAGCCTACAATGAGCAGTTCTTC. Its translation: CASSERLAGAYNEQFF.

This rearrangement joins TRBV6-4 to TRBJ2-3, with 11 nucleotides matching TRBD2. The CDR3 sequence is 15 residues long. Per the germline V gene, CDR1 is MRHNA and CDR2 is SNTAGT. V was clipped by 6 bases and J by 6 bases; unmatched bases: 8. This CDR3 reads CASRVAGGTTDTQYF. Here the CDR3 DNA reads TGTGCCAGCAGAGTAGCGGGAGGGACGACCGATACGCAGTATTTT.

The CDR3 sequence is CASSSQGVNQETQYF. The CDR3 DNA follows: TGCGCCAGCAGCTCTCAAGGAGTAAACCAAGAGACCCAGTACTTC. V gene TRBV5-1 combines with J gene TRBJ2-5; no clear D gene. The V end was cut by 3 bases, the J end by 0 bases, with 12 bases between. The CDR3 covers 15 residues. Per the germline V gene, CDR1 is SGHRS and CDR2 is YFSETQ.

This rearrangement joins TRBV5-1 to TRBJ2-3, with 12 bases aligning to TRBD1. CDR3 length equals 18 residues. Germline loops: CDR1 SGHRS, CDR2 YFSETQ. J lost 1 base, V lost 3 bases, and 9 bases had no gene match. The CDR3 bases are TGCGCCAGCAGCTGGGGGACAGGGGGCGCCGGGGGCACAGATACGCAGTATTTT. Translating gives CASSWGTGGAGGTDTQYF.

The genes are TRBV7-6 and TRBJ2-7; the match to TRBD1 covers 9 bases. Looked up from germline, CDR1 is SGHVS and CDR2 is FNYEAQ. Germline trimming cut 3 bases from V and 6 bases from J; bases unmatched to any gene: 3. The CDR3 has 13 residues. CDR3 amino acids: CASSLGQGAEQYF. The CDR3 DNA reads TGTGCCAGCAGCTTGGGACAGGGCGCCGAGCAGTACTTC.

This clone was counted a single time. V usage is TRBV7-2 and J usage is TRBJ2-2; TRBD1 aligns across 8 bases. The CDR3 contains 16 residues. Per germline, CDR1 SGHTA and CDR2 FQGNSA. V was clipped by 1 base and J by 5 bases; unmatched bases: 6. The CDR3 DNA reads as TGTGCCAGCAGCTTAGGTGACAGGGGAAGAACCGGGGAGCTGTTTTTT. Translating gives CASSLGDRGRTGELFF.

The V gene is TRBV6-1, the J gene TRBJ2-2; possibly TRBD1 for D (6 bases). Deletions cut 10 bases from V and 4 bases from J, with 19 bases between. Germline CDR1 reads MNHNS; CDR2 reads SASEGT. The CDR3 spans 15 residues. CDR3 DNA: TGTGCCACCGACCCCCGGACAGTCTCCACCGGGGAGCTGTTTTTT. Translated, it gives CATDPRTVSTGELFF.

This clone was picked up a small number of times. The chain has TRBV4-3 and TRBJ2-1; TRBD2 aligns across 9 bases. Germline CDR1 LGHNA, CDR2 YSLEER. The V and J ends lost 3 bases and 9 bases, in that order; junction bases with no gene match: 6. The CDR3 is 14 residues long. CDR3 sequence reads: CASSHVSTSGEQFF. In DNA, the CDR3 is TGCGCCAGCAGCCATGTTTCGACTAGCGGTGAGCAGTTCTTC.

The chain joins TRBV7-8 to TRBJ2-1; 9 bases map to TRBD2. There are 16 residues in the CDR3. Per germline, CDR1 SGHVS and CDR2 FQNEAQ. With 0 bases clipped from V and 3 bases from J, the junction kept 3 bases outside the gene matches. CDR3 DNA: TGTGCCAGCAGCTTAGCCCCTAGCGGGGTCTACAATGAGCAGTTCTTC. It yields the protein CASSLAPSGVYNEQFF.

This clone occurred once. The gene calls are TRBV7-2 and TRBJ1-1; D call uncertain. CDR1 and CDR2 (germline): SGHTA, FQGNSA. This CDR3 is 12 amino acids long. V was pared by 5 bases and J by 3 bases, with 7 bases between. This chain's CDR3 is CASSLTYTEAFF. CDR3 bases: TGTGCCAGCAGCCTGACATACACTGAAGCTTTCTTT.

The chain recombines TRBV19 with TRBJ1-2; 9 nucleotides match TRBD1. The CDR3 length is 17 residues. Looked up from germline, CDR1 is LNHDA and CDR2 is SQIVND (reference sequence). V dropped 4 bases and J dropped 5; count of bases not matched to a gene: 14. The CDR3 DNA reads as TGTGCCAGTAGTACGTACACAGGGGGCCTCTCTAGGTATGGCTACACCTTC. It specifies CASSTYTGGLSRYGYTF.

The chain couples TRBV29-1 to TRBJ2-3, with D tentatively TRBD2 (5 bases). The V end lost 7 bases, the J end lost 0 bases, and 11 bases lay between the germline ends. Looked up from germline, CDR1 is SQVTM and CDR2 is ANQGSEA. This CDR3 is 13 amino acids long. DNA of the CDR3: TGCAGCGCAAACAGCGGTAGCACAGATACGCAGTATTTT. It codes for CSANSGSTDTQYF.

This clone appeared a single time. The chain combines TRBV19 with TRBJ2-7; 10 nucleotides agree with TRBD1. Looked up from germline, CDR1 is LNHDA and CDR2 is SQIVND (reference sequence). The CDR3 is 14 residues long. J lost 3 bases, V lost 6 bases, and 5 bases had no gene match. The CDR3 sequence: CASSLGQGVYEQYF. The CDR3 DNA reads as TGTGCCAGTAGCCTCGGACAGGGGGTCTACGAGCAGTACTTC.